These 23 T cell receptor beta chains share one sample of origin, sequenced in a study of identical twins. TCRdb processed the 5' RACE reads anew with MiXCR; each CDR3 protein has one entry. The data contain some 250,000 distinct CDR3 sequences, about 13% of them singletons. These records were also assigned to another study, of yellow fever vaccine responses in identical twins.

Material for sequencing was memory (CD45RO+) T cells sorted from blood. These receptor sequences come from a woman aged 18 to 35 in good health.

This clonotype was counted only a few times. This chain links TRBV28 with TRBJ2-3; 8 bases line up with TRBD2. The junction had 4 bases not matched to a gene; V was cut back by 5 bases and J by 0 bases. Germline assignment: CDR1 MDHEN and CDR2 SYDVKM. The CDR3 sequence is 15 residues long. The CDR3 loop is CASSLTSDSTDTQYF. Here the CDR3 DNA reads TGTGCCAGCAGTCTGACTAGCGACAGCACAGATACGCAGTATTTT.

V is TRBV5-1 and J is TRBJ2-1, with 12 bases aligning to TRBD2. The CDR3 length is 18 residues. Per germline, CDR1 SGHRS and CDR2 YFSETQ. V trimming: 6 bases; J trimming: 6 bases; junction bases outside the gene matches: 16. The CDR3 DNA reads as TGCGCCAGCATGTCTCGTCTAGCGGGAGGGCGAGGGATCAATGAGCAGTTCTTC. Amino acids: CASMSRLAGGRGINEQFF.

This clonotype was seen a handful of times. J is TRBJ2-5 and V is TRBV28; TRBD2 matches at 10 bases. Trimming removed 2 bases from V and 1 base from J; junction bases left unmatched: 4. The CDR3 spans 16 residues. Germline loops: CDR1 MDHEN, CDR2 SYDVKM. The CDR3 DNA sequence: TGTGCCAGCAGTTTAGGGCTAGCGGGAGCCCAAGAGACCCAGTACTTC. Translated: CASSLGLAGAQETQYF.

This chain links TRBV10-3 with TRBJ1-2; D is ambiguous. Germline values: CDR1 ENHRY, CDR2 SYGVKD. This CDR3 region has 13 residues. Trimming took off 6 bases at V and 8 bases at J, with 16 bases between the two ends. CDR3: CAISLGLSEGYTF. The CDR3 DNA is TGTGCCATCAGCCTGGGCCTCTCGGAAGGCTACACCTTC.

This clonotype was seen at least ten times. The CDR3 loop reads CSVVKARVADTQYF. The CDR3 DNA is TGCAGCGTTGTTAAGGCCAGGGTTGCAGATACGCAGTATTTT. The rearrangement links TRBV29-1 to TRBJ2-3, with TRBD1 as a possible D gene (5 bases). CDR3 length: 14 residues. CDR1 is SQVTM, CDR2 ANQGSEA, per germline. V lost 4 bases to trimming and J lost 4 bases, with 15 bases between them.

The chain has TRBV2 and TRBJ2-5, with D possibly matching TRBD2 (5 bases). Trimming took off 4 bases at V and 5 bases at J, with 11 bases between the two ends. This CDR3 has 13 amino acids. CDR1 is SNHLY and CDR2 is FYNNEI in the germline V gene. The CDR3 sequence is CASSAVGGETQYF. As DNA, the CDR3 is TGTGCCAGCAGTGCGGTTGGCGGGGAGACCCAGTACTTC.

This clonotype was seen only a few times. The rearrangement uses TRBV7-9 and TRBJ2-2; no clear D. This CDR3 contains 15 residues. Trimming removed 2 bases at V and 4 bases at J, with 11 bases between. Germline V gene data show CDR1 as SEHNR and CDR2 as FQNEAQ (reference sequence). The CDR3 is CASSLLRDFTGELFF. As DNA, the CDR3 is TGTGCCAGCAGCTTATTGCGCGATTTCACCGGGGAGCTGTTTTTT.

Concerning this clonotype: In this CDR3 the conserved last residue, phenylalanine or tryptophan, is missing, so a read error is likely. V is TRBV20-1 and J is TRBJ2-5; a possible D gene is TRBD1 (5 bases). Trimming shortened V by 5 bases and J by 4 bases, and 17 bases separated the two germline ends. The CDR3 is made up of 14 amino acids. Germline CDR1 reads DFQATT; CDR2 reads SNEGSKA (reference sequence). This CDR3 reads CSALLQGRGETQYL. DNA for the CDR3: TGCAGTGCTCTCCTCCAGGGAAGGGGAGAGACCCAGTACCTC.

The chain combines TRBV19 with TRBJ2-1; 14 bases are a match to TRBD2. Unmatched junction bases numbered 20, after V lost 7 bases and J lost 9 bases. The CDR3 contains 19 residues. The germline CDR1 and CDR2 sequences are LNHDA and SQIVND (reference sequence). CDR3 in amino acids: CASTPGTSGRMGAYGEQFF. The CDR3 coding sequence is TGTGCCAGTACGCCCGGGACTAGCGGGAGAATGGGCGCTTATGGTGAGCAGTTCTTC.

The V gene is TRBV5-1, the J gene TRBJ1-2; TRBD1 aligns across 8 bases. Unmatched junction bases numbered 15, after V lost 1 base and J lost 4 bases. The CDR3 consists of 18 residues. Germline CDR1 and CDR2: SGHRS and YFSETQ. Here the CDR3 DNA reads TGCGCCAGCAGCTTGATATCATCAGACAGGGGTTTCGGCTATGGCTACACCTTC. Translating it yields CASSLISSDRGFGYGYTF.

This chain uses TRBV6-4 with TRBJ2-2; the D gene is possibly TRBD1 (6 bases). Germline values: CDR1 MRHNA, CDR2 SNTAGT. Trimming shortened V by 4 bases and J by 2 bases, and 11 bases separated the two germline ends. This CDR3 has 15 amino acids. This chain's CDR3 is CASSAEQGNTGELFF. The CDR3 DNA reads TGTGCCAGCAGTGCAGAACAGGGAAACACCGGGGAGCTGTTTTTT.

This clonotype has a handful of counts. V usage is TRBV7-2 and J usage is TRBJ2-2; TRBD2 aligns across 7 bases. From germline, CDR1 is SGHTA and CDR2 FQGNSA. The V and J ends lost 4 bases and 8 bases, in that order; junction bases with no gene match: 13. The CDR3 has 16 amino acids. CDR3 nucleotide sequence: TGTGCCAGCAGCTCATGGAATGGGGAGGGCCGAGGGGAGCTGTTTTTT. It specifies CASSSWNGEGRGELFF.

This clonotype was found many times. V usage is TRBV28 and J usage is TRBJ2-1, with D unresolved. Germline V gives CDR1 MDHEN, CDR2 SYDVKM. CDR3 length: 14 amino acids. The germline V and J ends were trimmed by 5 bases and 9 bases, with 17 bases remaining between them. The CDR3: CASSLTHSRGEQFF. The CDR3 bases are TGTGCCAGCAGTCTAACCCACAGCAGAGGTGAGCAGTTCTTC.

This clonotype was picked up many times. This chain uses TRBV6-5 with TRBJ2-2; tentatively, D is TRBD2 (5 bases). The germline V and J ends were trimmed by 1 base and 7 bases, with 16 bases remaining between them. Germline V gene lookup returns CDR1 MNHEY and CDR2 SVGAGI. This CDR3 spans 16 amino acids. The DNA of the CDR3 is TGTGCCAGCAGTTACTTTTCGGCAGGCGGAGGCGGGGAGCTGTTTTTT. Translating gives CASSYFSAGGGGELFF.

This clonotype was detected only a few times. V gene TRBV12-3 or TRBV12-4 combines with J gene TRBJ1-5; tentatively, D is TRBD1 (6 bases). V dropped 3 bases and J dropped 4 bases, with 16 bases sitting between them. This CDR3 contains 16 residues. The chain's CDR3 is CASSLGPRGANQPQHF. The CDR3 DNA is TGTGCCAGCAGTTTGGGCCCCAGGGGTGCAAATCAGCCCCAGCATTTT.

CDR3 nucleotides: TGTGCCAGCAGCTTAGTCGCAGGTCCCCAAGAGACCCAGTACTTC. This sequence encodes CASSLVAGPQETQYF. V usage is TRBV7-2 and J usage is TRBJ2-5; D uncertain. The germline CDR1 and CDR2 sequences are SGHTA and FQGNSA. V was trimmed by 1 base and J by 1 base, leaving 10 bases between them. CDR3 length: 15 residues.

The chain recombines TRBV5-1 with TRBJ2-7; 7 bases are a match to TRBD2. The CDR3 length is 13 residues. Germline trimming cut 0 bases from V and 5 bases from J; bases unmatched to any gene: 2. In germline, CDR1 is SGHRS, CDR2 YFSETQ. The chain's CDR3 is CASSLGGTNEQYF. The CDR3, as DNA: TGCGCCAGCAGCTTGGGGGGGACTAACGAGCAGTACTTC.

This chain links TRBV6-5 with TRBJ1-2; D is undetermined. The CDR3 consists of 11 residues. CDR1 is MNHEY, CDR2 SVGAGI, per germline. Trimming pared 8 bases from V and 10 bases from J, leaving 14 bases between. The CDR3 loop reads CASSSGRYYTF. The CDR3 coding sequence is TGTGCCAGCTCTAGTGGCAGGTACTACACCTTC.

This clonotype was counted a single time. The chain has TRBV24-1 and TRBJ2-7, with 7 bases matching TRBD1. V lost 9 bases to trimming and J lost 2 bases; unmatched junction nucleotides: 6. The germline V gene encodes CDR1 KGHDR and CDR2 SFDVKD. The CDR3 extends over 13 amino acids. CDR3: CATGRDRTYEQYF. The CDR3 coding sequence is TGTGCCACCGGTAGGGACAGAACCTACGAGCAGTACTTC.

With respect to this clonotype: A much more abundant neighbour one base away suggests this may be a read error. V gene TRBV5-1 combines with J gene TRBJ2-1, with no clear D. The germline CDR1 and CDR2 sequences are SGHRS and YFSETQ. The CDR3 totals 15 residues. The CDR3 region has the DNA TGCGCCAGCAGCATAGAAAGCCCTGCCTACAATGGGCAGTTCTTC. The encoded protein is CASSIESPAYNGQFF.

The chain employs TRBV20-1 and TRBJ2-2; the D call may be TRBD1 or TRBD2 (5 bases each). With 6 bases removed from V and 6 bases from J, the gap between germline ends came to 8 bases. There are 11 residues in the CDR3. CDR1 and CDR2 (germline): DFQATT, SNEGSKA (reference sequence). CDR3 coding DNA: TGCAGTGCAAAGGGACCCGGGGAGCTGTTTTTT. As protein: CSAKGPGELFF.

This chain joins TRBV7-9 and TRBJ2-1; TRBD1 or TRBD2 may be the D gene (6 bases each). The V and J ends lost 7 bases and 6 bases respectively, with 22 bases between them. CDR1 is SEHNR and CDR2 is FQNEAQ in the germline V gene (reference sequence). There are 16 residues in the CDR3. The CDR3 nucleotides are TGTGCCAGCACTGTACAGGGCCGAGGACTAAGCAATGAGCAGTTCTTC. Translation gives CASTVQGRGLSNEQFF.

The chain links TRBV18 to TRBJ2-7; D ambiguous. Germline V lookup: CDR1 KGHSH, CDR2 LQKENI. V was shortened by 3 bases and J by 4 bases, with 10 bases between the two germline ends. The CDR3 length is 13 residues. The CDR3, as DNA: TGTGCCAGCTCACCCCTCAGCCAGTACGAGCAGTACTTC. It is translated as CASSPLSQYEQYF.